This T cell receptor beta chain was captured in a study of identical twins. Study results and limitations: Abundant cord blood beta clonotypes carried fewer insertions; memory repertoires showed none.

With respect to this clonotype: No antigen is known for it.

A universal primer site was added by template switching, and unique molecular identifiers were carried by the cDNA. TCRdb called the 5' RACE reads again in MiXCR, with one record for every CDR3 protein. This table holds approximately 690,000 distinct CDR3 sequences, approximately 6.1% found once. CDR1 is SQVTM and CDR2 is ANQGSEA in the germline V gene. This CDR3 has 13 residues. V shed 6 bases, J shed 6 bases, and the junction held 8 bases outside the gene matches. This clonotype originated in a man younger than 35 in good health. Sequencing was carried out using naive T cells sorted from blood. V usage is TRBV29-1 and J usage is TRBJ1-2; 9 positions agree with TRBD1. For the CDR3, the DNA is TGCAGCGTGCTAGGACAGGGGTATGATGGCTACACCTTC. Translating gives CSVLGQGYDGYTF.